Listed here are 9 T cell receptor beta chains from one sample, sequenced in a study of blood T cell repertoires in COVID-19. The repertoire was sequenced with immunoSEQ multiplex PCR; TCRdb's copy has only in-frame clones and lacks some. The sample shows under 200,000 clones, roughly four fifths of them seen only once. The sample consisted of PBMCs or T cells enriched from blood (not recorded which). These receptors were taken from a man aged 50 to 59 who had recovered from COVID-19.

The rearrangement joins TRBV1 to TRBJ2-7; the table's D call, TRBD2, was not checked against the DNA. TRBV1 is termed a pseudogene. The CDR3 loop spans 17 amino acids. CDR3 DNA sequence: TGCACCAGCAGCCCCGGGCGGCGGGAGGACCTGTCCTACGAGCAGTACTTC. Its translation: CTSSPGRREDLSYEQYF.

The V and J genes are TRBV6-5 and TRBJ2-7; weak D call: TRBD2 (5 bases). The CDR3 runs 14 residues. The V gene lost 6 bases and the J gene lost 5 bases, with 17 bases spanning the gap. The germline V gene encodes CDR1 MNHEY and CDR2 SVGAGI. As DNA, the CDR3 is TGTGCCAGCAGGTCAGGCGGGCTGTCCAACGAGCAGTACTTC. As protein: CASRSGGLSNEQYF.

This clone came up once. The chain links TRBV25-1 to TRBJ1-5, with 7 bases aligning to TRBD1. CDR1 is MGHDK, CDR2 SYGVNS, per germline. CDR3 size: 15 residues. V dropped 2 bases and J dropped 4; count of bases not matched to a gene: 5. CDR3 sequence: CASSEAGGGNQPQHF. In DNA form, the CDR3 reads TGTGCCAGCAGTGAAGCAGGGGGAGGAAATCAGCCCCAGCATTTT.

This clone was observed a few times. The rearrangement links TRBV5-4 to TRBJ2-5, with TRBD1 identical over 8 bases. Per germline, CDR1 SGHNT and CDR2 YYREEE (reference sequence). CDR3 length: 14 residues. V lost 6 bases, J lost 2 bases, and 6 bases stayed unmatched. The chain's CDR3 is CASISDREQETQYF. CDR3 sequence (DNA): TGTGCCAGCATCTCGGACAGGGAACAAGAGACCCAGTACTTC.

The chain links TRBV12-3 or TRBV12-4 to TRBJ1-3, with D unresolved. Trimming removed 8 bases at V and 7 bases at J, with 9 bases between. This CDR3 region has 11 residues. The CDR3 is CASGYRNTIYF. CDR3 DNA sequence: TGTGCCAGCGGTTATCGGAACACCATATATTTT.

CDR3 in DNA: TGTGCCAGCAGTTTTGGGGGACAGGGGACGCAGCCCCAGCATTTT. It translates to CASSFGGQGTQPQHF. The chain links TRBV28 to TRBJ1-5; 10 bases align to TRBD1. Germline CDR1 MDHEN, CDR2 SYDVKM. V was clipped by 3 bases and J by 7 bases; unmatched bases: 6. The CDR3 is 15 amino acids.

The genes are TRBV4-1 and TRBJ2-7; tentative D call: TRBD1 (5 bases). The V end was cut by 0 bases, the J end by 3 bases, with 9 bases between. The CDR3 sequence is 14 residues long. The germline V gene has CDR1 MGHRA and CDR2 YSYEKL. CDR3 sequence: CASSQDRVRYEQYF. Here the CDR3 DNA reads TGCGCCAGCAGCCAAGACAGGGTTCGCTACGAGCAGTACTTC.

The genes are TRBV5-6 and TRBJ1-2, with TRBD1 identical over 7 bases. Per the germline V gene, CDR1 is SGHDT and CDR2 is YYEEEE. The CDR3 spans 15 residues. V was pared by 4 bases and J by 4 bases, with 10 bases of the junction left unmatched. Here the CDR3 DNA reads TGTGCCAGCAGCCAAGAGGGGGCAGGGGGCTATGGCTACACCTTC. Translation: CASSQEGAGGYGYTF.

The chain is built from TRBV12-3 or TRBV12-4 and TRBJ1-2, with 8 bases identical to TRBD1. Germline trimming cut 5 bases from V and 5 bases from J; bases unmatched to any gene: 4. This CDR3 has 13 residues. For the CDR3, the DNA is TGTGCCAGCAGTCTAGGGACAGGTTATGGCTACACCTTC. Translation gives CASSLGTGYGYTF.